The 21 T cell receptor beta chains reported below all come from one sample, sequenced in a study of blood T cell repertoires in COVID-19. Measured with immunoSEQ multiplex PCR; TCRdb has only the in-frame clones, and not every one. Of tens of thousands of clones listed, 85% to 95% are singletons. The sequenced sample consisted of peripheral blood. These receptors were obtained from a woman in her 70s with COVID-19, enrolled during active disease.

The chain has TRBV6-5 and TRBJ1-2; TRBD1 might be the D (6 bases). Germline CDR1 and CDR2: MNHEY and SVGAGI. Between the trimmed V and J ends, which lost 4 bases and 7 bases, there was a span of 13 bases. The CDR3 is 13 residues long. This chain's CDR3 is CASSSPGDRGYTF. In DNA form, the CDR3 reads TGTGCCAGCAGTTCCCCAGGGGATCGTGGCTACACCTTC.

This clone was seen just once. In DNA, the CDR3 is TGTGCCAGCAGTTTACCAACAGGGCTCGGTGACACCATATATTTT. Its protein is CASSLPTGLGDTIYF. This chain connects TRBV28 to TRBJ1-3; D is possibly TRBD1 (6 bases). Trimming left V 2 bases short and J 8 bases short, with 16 bases between. CDR1 MDHEN and CDR2 SYDVKM come from the germline V gene. This CDR3 is built from 15 residues.

The V gene is TRBV7-8, the J gene TRBJ2-1; 12 nucleotides match TRBD2. With V trimmed by 2 bases and J by 7 bases, 12 bases remained unmatched. The CDR3 has 18 amino acids. From germline, CDR1 is SGHVS and CDR2 FQNEAQ. This CDR3 is CASSLSIRLAGVRNEQFF. The DNA for the CDR3 is TGTGCCAGCAGCTTAAGTATTCGACTAGCGGGAGTGAGGAATGAGCAGTTCTTC.

This chain links TRBV4-1 with TRBJ1-1; 9 bases map to TRBD1. Germline loops: CDR1 MGHRA, CDR2 YSYEKL. Trimming cost V 4 bases and J 7 bases; bases outside gene matches: 10. The CDR3 totals 15 residues. The CDR3 region has the DNA TGCGCCAGCAGCCGCTCCTGGACAGGGGCGGTTGAAGCTTTCTTT. Its protein product is CASSRSWTGAVEAFF.

The rearrangement links TRBV13 to TRBJ1-2; the D gene is possibly TRBD1 (6 bases). This CDR3 comprises 14 residues. Germline assignment: CDR1 PRHDT and CDR2 FYEKMQ (reference sequence). V was pared by 1 base and J by 3 bases, with 9 bases between. CDR3 sequence reads: CASSLEAGDYGYTF. The CDR3 bases are TGTGCCAGCAGCTTAGAGGCAGGGGACTATGGCTACACCTTC.

This clone has a single count. This rearrangement joins TRBV19 to TRBJ2-1; the match to TRBD2 covers 10 bases. Germline V CDR1 and CDR2: LNHDA, SQIVND (reference sequence). With 4 bases clipped from V and 9 bases from J, the junction kept 6 bases outside the gene matches. The CDR3 is made up of 14 amino acids. The CDR3 DNA is TGTGCCAGTAGTACAGCGGGAGGGCCGGGTGAGCAGTTCTTC. It is translated as CASSTAGGPGEQFF.

The chain is built from TRBV3-1 (or the pseudogene TRBV3-2) and TRBJ1-4, with 9 bases fitting TRBD1. The CDR3 contains 15 residues. From germline, CDR1 is LGHDT and CDR2 YNNKEL (reference sequence). The trim removed 2 bases at V and 8 bases at J, leaving 6 bases unmatched. CDR3 DNA: TGTGCCAGCAGCCAACATGACAGGGGGAAAGAAAAACTGTTTTTT. It specifies CASSQHDRGKEKLFF.

The rearrangement uses TRBV30 and TRBJ1-4; D not resolved. Trimming removed 2 bases at V and 3 bases at J, with 7 bases between. Looked up from germline, CDR1 is GTSNPN and CDR2 is SVGIG (reference sequence). The CDR3 is 13 residues long. The CDR3 coding sequence is TGTGCCTGGAGTTGGGCTTCTAATGAAAAACTGTTTTTT. Translation: CAWSWASNEKLFF. The full variable domain, in which reference TRBV30 and TRBJ1-4 provide the parts outside the CDR3, is SQTIHQWPATLVQPVGSPLSLECTVEGTSNPNLYWYRQAAGRGLQLLFYSVGIGQISSEVPQNLSASRPQDRQFILSSKKLLLSDSGFYLCAWSWASNEKLFFGSGTQLSVL.

This clone was detected only once. V is TRBV29-1 and J is TRBJ2-7, with 8 bases that match TRBD2. There are 13 residues in the CDR3. After removal of 3 bases from V and 1 base from J, the junction contained 2 bases not matched to a gene. Germline V lookup: CDR1 SQVTM, CDR2 ANQGSEA. This chain's CDR3 is CSVDTSGSYEQYF. CDR3 sequence (DNA): TGCAGCGTTGATACTAGCGGATCCTACGAGCAGTACTTC.

This chain links TRBV18 with TRBJ1-6; no reliable D call. With 3 bases removed from V and 0 bases from J, the gap between germline ends came to 3 bases. This CDR3 comprises 14 residues. The germline V gene encodes CDR1 KGHSH and CDR2 LQKENI. This CDR3 is CASSPSSYNSPLHF. CDR3 DNA sequence: TGTGCCAGCTCACCGAGCTCCTATAATTCACCCCTCCACTTT.

V usage is TRBV6-2 or TRBV6-3 and J usage is TRBJ1-1; tentatively, D is TRBD1 (6 bases). The CDR3 runs 14 residues. The V end was cut by 2 bases, the J end by 3 bases, with 10 bases between. Looked up from germline, CDR1 is MNHEY and CDR2 is SVGEGT. The CDR3, as DNA: TGTGCCAGCAGTTACCACAGGGACGACACTGAAGCTTTCTTT. Protein: CASSYHRDDTEAFF.

The sample holds one count of this clone. The CDR3 DNA reads TGTGCCAGTAGTTTGGACATTTTGCCCGCGGCCATATATGGCTACACCTTC. Residues: CASSLDILPAAIYGYTF. This chain links TRBV19 with TRBJ1-2; D is possibly TRBD1 (5 bases). This CDR3 has 17 amino acids. Germline loops: CDR1 LNHDA, CDR2 SQIVND (reference sequence). Trimming took 5 bases from V and 5 from J, leaving 24 bases between them.

V gene TRBV28 combines with J gene TRBJ1-1; 9 bases align to TRBD1. V gave up 10 bases and J gave up 11 bases; unmatched junction bases: 11. CDR1 and CDR2 from the germline V gene are MDHEN and SYDVKM. The CDR3 consists of 12 residues. The CDR3: CATDRGFGLAFF. The CDR3 DNA reads as TGTGCCACTGACAGGGGGTTCGGTTTGGCTTTCTTT.

The CDR3 loop is CASTLTSGRAGQYF. CDR3 DNA sequence: TGTGCCAGCACCTTGACTAGCGGGAGGGCCGGGCAGTACTTC. The chain uses TRBV2 and TRBJ2-7, with TRBD2 matching over 14 bases. V was pared by 7 bases and J by 9 bases, with 8 bases of the junction left unmatched. Looked up from germline, CDR1 is SNHLY and CDR2 is FYNNEI. This CDR3 spans 14 amino acids.

To note about this clone: The junction does not match germline at one end; this may be a read error. The chain links TRBV6-2 or TRBV6-3 to TRBJ2-3; D may be TRBD2 (5 bases). The CDR3 covers 11 residues. CDR1 is MNHEY and CDR2 is SVGEGT in the germline V gene. CDR3 in amino acids: CASSYGWASSF. The DNA of the CDR3 is TGTGCCAGCAGTTACGGGTGGGCGTCTAGCTTT.

This chain links TRBV5-5 with TRBJ2-2; D remains ambiguous. V was trimmed by 1 base and J by 2 bases, leaving 12 bases between them. Germline V gene lookup returns CDR1 SGHKS and CDR2 YYEKEE (reference sequence). The CDR3 length is 16 residues. The CDR3 DNA reads as TGTGCCAGCAGCTTGCGTCACTTGGTAAACACCGGGGAGCTGTTTTTT. Its translation: CASSLRHLVNTGELFF.

The chain links TRBV11-2 to TRBJ2-1, with a possible D match to TRBD1 (5 bases). The CDR3 extends over 13 amino acids. Looked up from germline, CDR1 is SGHAT and CDR2 is FQNNGV. V dropped 6 bases and J dropped 6 bases, with 12 bases sitting between them. The CDR3 coding sequence is TGTGCCAGCAGAAAATCTAGGGGCAATGAGCAGTTCTTC. It encodes CASRKSRGNEQFF. The full variable domain, completed using reference TRBV11-2 and TRBJ2-1, is EAGVAQSPRYKIIEKRQSVAFWCNPISGHATLYWYQQILGQGPKLLIQFQNNGVVDDSQLPKDRFSAERLKGVDSTLKIQPAKLEDSAVYLCASRKSRGNEQFFGPGTRLTVL.

The V and J genes are TRBV10-1 and TRBJ2-5, with TRBD1 matching 8 bases. V dropped 5 bases and J dropped 3; count of bases not matched to a gene: 5. The CDR3 is 14 amino acids. From germline, CDR1 is WNHNN and CDR2 SYGVQD (reference sequence). The CDR3 nucleotides read TGCGCCAGCAGTAAACAGGGGGTGGAAGAGACCCAGTACTTC. This translates into CASSKQGVEETQYF.

The chain recombines TRBV6-5 with TRBJ1-6, with D perhaps matching TRBD1 (6 bases). The CDR3 contains 15 residues. Germline V CDR1 and CDR2: MNHEY, SVGAGI. Trimming pared 8 bases from V and 4 bases from J, leaving 15 bases between. CDR3 sequence reads: CASQQGHGYNSPLHF. CDR3 DNA sequence: TGTGCCAGCCAACAGGGACACGGGTATAATTCACCCCTCCACTTT.

V and J are TRBV24-1 and TRBJ2-5, with 8 bases lining up with TRBD2. The length of the CDR3 is 16 residues. The junction had 10 bases not matched to a gene; V was cut back by 4 bases and J by 4 bases. Germline V lookup: CDR1 KGHDR, CDR2 SFDVKD. The CDR3: CATSETTLAGGETQYF. CDR3 sequence (DNA): TGTGCCACCAGTGAGACCACCCTAGCGGGCGGAGAGACCCAGTACTTC.

CDR3 sequence: CASSGQGRATEAFF. The CDR3 DNA reads as TGTGCCAGTAGTGGACAGGGCCGGGCCACTGAAGCTTTCTTT. This chain links TRBV19 with TRBJ1-1, with 8 bases aligning to TRBD1. This CDR3 comprises 14 residues. The germline CDR1 and CDR2 sequences are LNHDA and SQIVND (reference sequence). With 5 bases clipped from V and 4 bases from J, the junction kept 6 bases outside the gene matches.